The 9 T cell receptor beta chains in this list originate from one sample, sequenced in a study of T cell clonotyping in hematopoietic cell transplantation (dated by TCRdb to about 2021). Libraries were made using the immunoSEQ multiplex PCR assay. TCRdb took this table from immuneACCESS and kept in-frame rearrangements with V and J called. Such tables lack part of the clones; where checked against another copy, unresolved V genes explain under half of the gap, and the rest is unexplained. This sample lists about 19,000 clones; about 80% were detected once. Less than 20% of the sample goes to the ten largest clones. In light of the paper, this sample's time point label describes: recipient sample about 28 days before transplant, after cytoreduction. The sample consisted of peripheral blood mononuclear cells, taken before stem cell transplant. These TCRs come from a man aged 55 to 70 with acute myeloid leukemia. Some clones in this sample may be carry-over from other donors' samples.

The chain recombines TRBV6-1 with TRBJ2-7; no reliable D call. The CDR3 covers 15 residues. Between the trimmed V and J ends, which lost 1 base and 7 bases, there was a span of 17 bases. Looked up from germline, CDR1 is MNHNS and CDR2 is SASEGT. The CDR3 bases are TGTGCCAGCAGTGAAGGGCACGGGCCGGTTTGGGAGCAGTACTTC. Its translation is CASSEGHGPVWEQYF.

This clone has more than one count but fewer than ten. This chain uses TRBV5-1 with TRBJ2-6; D call uncertain. The CDR3 extends over 12 amino acids. CDR1 and CDR2 from the germline V gene are SGHRS and YFSETQ. The V end lost 0 bases, the J end lost 6 bases, and 1 base lay between the germline ends. CDR3 in amino acids: CASSLEANVLTF. CDR3 nucleotide sequence: TGCGCCAGCAGCTTGGAGGCCAACGTCCTGACTTTC.

The chain couples TRBV25-1 to TRBJ1-6; D is uncertain. V lost 3 bases and J lost 0, with 6 bases in between. Germline V gene sequence: CDR1 MGHDK, CDR2 SYGVNS. The CDR3 spans 15 residues. The CDR3 sequence: CASSDPGSYNSPLHF. CDR3 coding DNA: TGTGCCAGCAGTGATCCGGGCTCCTATAATTCACCCCTCCACTTT.

The chain has TRBV5-5 and TRBJ2-7; possible D gene TRBD1, 5 bases. V was clipped by 0 bases and J by 4 bases, with 20 bases between them. Germline V gene lookup returns CDR1 SGHKS and CDR2 YYEKEE (reference sequence). The length of the CDR3 is 17 residues. The CDR3 DNA is TGTGCCAGCAGCTTGGGACCCCAGGGCAGGTTTGGGTACGAGCAGTACTTC. Translated, it gives CASSLGPQGRFGYEQYF.

This chain links TRBV6-5 with TRBJ2-3; a weak D match, TRBD1 (6 bases). The CDR3 extends over 14 amino acids. Trimming stripped 6 bases from V and 3 bases from J, with 13 bases between. Germline V gives CDR1 MNHEY, CDR2 SVGAGI. Here the CDR3 reads CASRLRDTTDTQYF. The CDR3 region has the DNA TGTGCCAGCAGACTCCGGGACACAACAGATACGCAGTATTTT.

V usage is TRBV4-3 and J usage is TRBJ1-2; D not certain. The CDR3 is 14 residues long. Germline V gene lookup returns CDR1 LGHNA and CDR2 YSLEER. V lost 4 bases and J lost 8, with 17 bases in between. The CDR3 sequence: CASSLAVDGAGYTF. The CDR3 coding sequence is TGCGCCAGCAGCCTTGCTGTGGACGGCGCCGGCTACACCTTC.

The V gene is TRBV9, the J gene TRBJ1-1, with a weak D call TRBD1 (6 bases). With 1 base removed from V and 0 bases from J, the gap between germline ends came to 16 bases. CDR3 size: 17 residues. Germline values: CDR1 SGDLS, CDR2 YYNGEE. CDR3 nucleotides: TGTGCCAGCAGCGTATCTCCAGTCCAGGGGATGAACACTGAAGCTTTCTTT. Protein sequence: CASSVSPVQGMNTEAFF.

The gene calls are TRBV2 and TRBJ1-2; D is possibly TRBD1 (5 bases). Germline V gene lookup returns CDR1 SNHLY and CDR2 FYNNEI. This CDR3 spans 14 amino acids. Deletions cut 4 bases from V and 4 bases from J, with 13 bases between. CDR3 nucleotide sequence: TGTGCCAGCAGTGCTTCGGGGCAGATCTATGGCTACACCTTC. This translates into CASSASGQIYGYTF.

This rearrangement joins TRBV4-3 to TRBJ1-6, with D perhaps TRBD1 (5 bases). CDR1 and CDR2 (germline): LGHNA, YSLEER. This CDR3 has 14 residues. V was pared by 0 bases and J by 8 bases, with 8 bases between. CDR3 region: CASSQDKTDSPLHF. The CDR3 DNA is TGCGCCAGCAGCCAAGACAAGACAGATTCACCCCTCCACTTT.